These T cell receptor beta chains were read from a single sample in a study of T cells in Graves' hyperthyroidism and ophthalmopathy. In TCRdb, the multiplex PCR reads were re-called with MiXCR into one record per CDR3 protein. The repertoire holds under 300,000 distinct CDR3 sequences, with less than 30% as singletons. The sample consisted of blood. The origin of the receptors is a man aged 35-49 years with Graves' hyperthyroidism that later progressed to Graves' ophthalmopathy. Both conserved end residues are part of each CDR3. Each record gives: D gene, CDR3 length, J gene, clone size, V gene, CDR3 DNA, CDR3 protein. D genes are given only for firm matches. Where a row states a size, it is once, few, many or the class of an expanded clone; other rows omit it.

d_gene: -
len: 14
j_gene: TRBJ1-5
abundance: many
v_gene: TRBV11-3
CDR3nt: TGTGCCAGCAGCTTCCCGGTAGGCCATCAGCCCCAGCATTTT
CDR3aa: CASSFPVGHQPQHF

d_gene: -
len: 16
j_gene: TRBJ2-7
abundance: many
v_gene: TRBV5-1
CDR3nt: TGCGCCAGCAGTAAGAGGCTCCAGTCGATGGGTTACGAGCAGTACTTC
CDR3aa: CASSKRLQSMGYEQYF

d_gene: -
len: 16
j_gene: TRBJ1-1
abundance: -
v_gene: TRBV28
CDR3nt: TGTGCCAGCAGTTTGGGTCAGTCCCCTTTGGGCACTGAAGCTTTCTTT
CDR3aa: CASSLGQSPLGTEAFF

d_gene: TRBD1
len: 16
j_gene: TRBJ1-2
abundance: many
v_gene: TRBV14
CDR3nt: TGTGCCAGCAGCCCAATACCGGGACAGCGACTTTATGGCTACACCTTC
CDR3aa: CASSPIPGQRLYGYTF

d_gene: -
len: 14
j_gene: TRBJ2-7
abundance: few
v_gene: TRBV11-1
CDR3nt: TGTGCCAGCAGTGACAAACTAGTCTCCTACGAGCAGTACTTC
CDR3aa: CASSDKLVSYEQYF

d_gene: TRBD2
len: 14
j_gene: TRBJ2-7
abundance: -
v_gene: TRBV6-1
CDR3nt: TGTGCCAGCAGTGAAGCCCGGGGGGTCTACGAGCAGTACTTC
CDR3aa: CASSEARGVYEQYF

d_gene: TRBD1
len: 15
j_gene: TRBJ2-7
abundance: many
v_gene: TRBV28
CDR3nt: TGTGCCAGCAGGCCCATGACAGGGACCTCCTACGAGCAGTACTTC
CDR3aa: CASRPMTGTSYEQYF

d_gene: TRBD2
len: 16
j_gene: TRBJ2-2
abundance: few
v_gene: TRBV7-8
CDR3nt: TGTGCCAGCAGCTGGCGGACTAGCGGCAACACCGGGGAGCTGTTTTTT
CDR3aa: CASSWRTSGNTGELFF

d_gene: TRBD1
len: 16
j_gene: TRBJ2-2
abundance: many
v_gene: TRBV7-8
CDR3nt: TGTGCCAGCAGCTTAGCGGGACAGACAGTCACCGGGGAGCTGTTTTTT
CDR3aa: CASSLAGQTVTGELFF

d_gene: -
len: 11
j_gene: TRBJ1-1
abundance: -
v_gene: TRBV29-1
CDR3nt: TGCAGCGCCCCTGGGGACACTGAAGCTTTCTTT
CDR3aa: CSAPGDTEAFF

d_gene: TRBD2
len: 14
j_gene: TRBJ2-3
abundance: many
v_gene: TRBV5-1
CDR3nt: TGCGCCAGCAGTCGAGCGGGAGATCTAAATACGCAGTATTTT
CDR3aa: CASSRAGDLNTQYF

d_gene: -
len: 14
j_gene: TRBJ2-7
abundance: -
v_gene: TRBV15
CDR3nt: TGTGCCACCAGCAGAACCTCAGGGCTCCACGAGCAGTACTTC
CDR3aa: CATSRTSGLHEQYF

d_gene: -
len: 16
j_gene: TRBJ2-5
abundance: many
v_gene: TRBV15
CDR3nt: TGTGCCACCAGGGGGAGGAGGGCTCTCCGGGATGAGACCCAGTACTTC
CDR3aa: CATRGRRALRDETQYF

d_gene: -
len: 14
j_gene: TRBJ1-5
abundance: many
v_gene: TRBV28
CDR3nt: TGTGCCAGCAACAAGGGTTACAGCAATCAGCCCCAGCATTTT
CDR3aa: CASNKGYSNQPQHF

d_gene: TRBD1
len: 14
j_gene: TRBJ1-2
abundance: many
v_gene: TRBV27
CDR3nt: TGTGCCAGCCGGGAGACAGGGGGCAAGGGTGGCTACACCTTC
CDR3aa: CASRETGGKGGYTF

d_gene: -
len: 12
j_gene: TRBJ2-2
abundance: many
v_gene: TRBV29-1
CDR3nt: TGCAGCGTTGTAACTAGGGGCTGGGAGCTGTTTTTT
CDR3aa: CSVVTRGWELFF

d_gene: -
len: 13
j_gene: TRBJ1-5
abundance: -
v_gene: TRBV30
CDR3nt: TGTGCCTGGAGTTCTACACAGGGACAGCCCCAGCATTTT
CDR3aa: CAWSSTQGQPQHF

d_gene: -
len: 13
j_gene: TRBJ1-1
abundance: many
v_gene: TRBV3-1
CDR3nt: TGTGCCAGCAGCCAAGAAGGCTGGACTGAAGCTTTCTTT
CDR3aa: CASSQEGWTEAFF

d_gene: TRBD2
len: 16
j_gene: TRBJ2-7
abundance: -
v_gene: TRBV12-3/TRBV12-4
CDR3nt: TGTGCCAGTATGTCGGGGGGGTCTAGCGGGGCATACGAGCAGTACTTC
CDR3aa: CASMSGGSSGAYEQYF

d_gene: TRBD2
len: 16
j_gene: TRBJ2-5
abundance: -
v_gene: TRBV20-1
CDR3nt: TGCAGTTCCAGGACTAGCGGGGGGGCGTACCAAGAGACCCAGTACTTC
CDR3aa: CSSRTSGGAYQETQYF

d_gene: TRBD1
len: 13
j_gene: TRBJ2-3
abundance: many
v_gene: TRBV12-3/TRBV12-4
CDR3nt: TGTGCCAGCAGGTCAGGGGGTGAAGATACGCAGTATTTT
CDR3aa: CASRSGGEDTQYF

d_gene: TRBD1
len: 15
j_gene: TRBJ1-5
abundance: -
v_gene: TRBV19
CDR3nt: TGTGCCAGTAGTTCCAGGGGGCTCGGCAATCAGCCCCAGCATTTT
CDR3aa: CASSSRGLGNQPQHF

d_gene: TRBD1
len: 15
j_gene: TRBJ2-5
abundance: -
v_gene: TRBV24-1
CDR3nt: TGTGCCACCAGCGGACAGGGAGGTTTCCAAGAGACCCAGTACTTC
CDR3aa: CATSGQGGFQETQYF

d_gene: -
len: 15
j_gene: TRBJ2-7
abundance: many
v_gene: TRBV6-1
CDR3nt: TGTGCCAGCAGCCCAATCGCTTTTAGCTCCTACGAGCAGTACTTC
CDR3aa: CASSPIAFSSYEQYF

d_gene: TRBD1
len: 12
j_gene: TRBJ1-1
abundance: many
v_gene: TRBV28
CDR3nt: TGTGCCAGTATAAGGACAGGCACCGAAGCTTTCTTT
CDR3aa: CASIRTGTEAFF

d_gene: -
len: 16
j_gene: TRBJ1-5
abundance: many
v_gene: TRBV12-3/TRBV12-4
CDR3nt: TGTGCCAGCAGTTTCGGGGGCCCTCGTGCGGATCAGCCCCAGCATTTT
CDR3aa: CASSFGGPRADQPQHF

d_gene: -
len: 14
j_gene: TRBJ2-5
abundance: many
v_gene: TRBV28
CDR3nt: TGTGCCAGCACCGGAATCACCCCCCAAGAGACCCAGTACTTC
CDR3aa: CASTGITPQETQYF

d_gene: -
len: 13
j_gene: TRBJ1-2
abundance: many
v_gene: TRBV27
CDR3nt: TGTGCCAGCAGTCCTCAGCGTCACTATGGCTACACCTTC
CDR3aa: CASSPQRHYGYTF

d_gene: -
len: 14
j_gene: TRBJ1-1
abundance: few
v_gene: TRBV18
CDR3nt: TGTGCCAGCTCACCAGACAGACTGAACACTGAAGCTTTCTTT
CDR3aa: CASSPDRLNTEAFF

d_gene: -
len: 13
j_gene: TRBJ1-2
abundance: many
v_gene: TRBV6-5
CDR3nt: TGTGCCAGCAGTCCCCCGGGGCTCTATGGCTACACCTTC
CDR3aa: CASSPPGLYGYTF

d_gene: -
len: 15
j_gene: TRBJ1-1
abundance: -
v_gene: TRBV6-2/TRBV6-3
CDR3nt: TGTGCCAGCAGTTACTCGCGCGGGATCGGCACTGAAGCTTTCTTT
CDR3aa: CASSYSRGIGTEAFF

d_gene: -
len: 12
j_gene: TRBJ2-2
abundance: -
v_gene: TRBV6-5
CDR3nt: TGTGCCAGCAGTTACTCGTATGGGGAGCTGTTTTTT
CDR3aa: CASSYSYGELFF

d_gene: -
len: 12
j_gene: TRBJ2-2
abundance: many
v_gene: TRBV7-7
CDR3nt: TGTGCTAGCAGCTTTAAGGAGGGGGAGCTGTTTTTT
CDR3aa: CASSFKEGELFF

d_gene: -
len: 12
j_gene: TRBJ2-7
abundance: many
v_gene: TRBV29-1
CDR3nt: TGCAGCGTGAGAGGACAGATCTACGAGCAGTACTTC
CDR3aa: CSVRGQIYEQYF

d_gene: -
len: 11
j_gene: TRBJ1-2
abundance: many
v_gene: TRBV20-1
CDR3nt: TGCAGCAGTCAGGGGCTCTATGGCTACACCTTC
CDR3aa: CSSQGLYGYTF